The 20 T cell receptor beta chains reported below all come from one sample, sequenced in a study of cytomegalovirus exposure and HLA in healthy donors. Only in-frame clones appear in the TCRdb table, and some are missing; sequencing was by immunoSEQ multiplex PCR. This table holds about 130,000 clones, around nine tenths found once. The sequencing input was PBMCs. Source of these receptors: a man aged 30-40 years in good health and CMV-seronegative.

The chain joins TRBV2 to TRBJ1-2; TRBD1 aligns across 9 bases. Per germline, CDR1 SNHLY and CDR2 FYNNEI. The CDR3 has 16 residues. V gave up 0 bases and J gave up 3 bases; unmatched junction bases: 5. This CDR3 reads CASSEAWTGEDYGYTF. The CDR3 nucleotides are TGTGCCAGCAGTGAAGCCTGGACAGGGGAGGACTATGGCTACACCTTC.

J is TRBJ2-1 and V is TRBV2; 12 bases agree with TRBD1. Unmatched junction bases numbered 5, after V lost 8 bases and J lost 6 bases. This CDR3 comprises 14 residues. CDR1 is SNHLY, CDR2 FYNNEI, per germline. Written as DNA, the CDR3 is TGTGCCAGCCAGGGACAGGGGGCAGGCAATGAGCAGTTCTTC. It codes for CASQGQGAGNEQFF.

The J gene is TRBJ1-1, the V gene TRBV19; D call uncertain. Germline-derived CDR1 and CDR2 are LNHDA and SQIVND (reference sequence). The length of the CDR3 is 14 residues. V was pared by 5 bases and J by 1 base, with 11 bases between. The CDR3 is CASSVRGGNTEAFF. The CDR3 bases are TGTGCCAGTAGTGTCCGCGGAGGGAACACTGAAGCTTTCTTT.

CDR3 nucleotides: TGCGCCAGCAGCTGGGGTAGCGGGACAGAGACCCAGTACTTC. Its translation is CASSWGSGTETQYF. The chain uses TRBV5-1 and TRBJ2-5; TRBD2 matches at 8 bases. The germline V gene has CDR1 SGHRS and CDR2 YFSETQ. The CDR3 has 14 amino acids. Trimming took 3 bases from V and 4 from J; bases not matched to a gene: 5.

The genes are TRBV30 and TRBJ2-2; D is unresolved. CDR3 length equals 13 residues. CDR1 is GTSNPN, CDR2 SVGIG, per germline (reference sequence). The CDR3 protein is CARSTVSTGELFF. The CDR3 coding sequence is TGTGCTCGAAGTACGGTCTCCACCGGGGAGCTGTTTTTT.

The chain joins TRBV5-1 to TRBJ2-1; tentatively, D is TRBD2 (6 bases). Trimming shortened V by 2 bases and J by 0 bases, and 12 bases separated the two germline ends. The germline CDR1 and CDR2 sequences are SGHRS and YFSETQ. The CDR3 runs to 16 residues. The CDR3 nucleotides read TGCGCCAGCAGCTTTTTAGCGGAAAACTCCTACAATGAGCAGTTCTTC. Its translation is CASSFLAENSYNEQFF.

This sequence joins TRBV5-1 and TRBJ2-7; tentatively, D is TRBD2 (5 bases). CDR3 length equals 13 residues. The V and J ends lost 2 bases and 3 bases respectively, with 9 bases between them. CDR1 SGHRS and CDR2 YFSETQ come from the germline V gene. The CDR3 DNA reads as TGCGCCAGCAGCTTCTCAGCGGACTACGAGCAGTACTTC. Its protein is CASSFSADYEQYF.

This clone was found a few times. The chain couples TRBV4-1 to TRBJ2-7; possible D gene TRBD2, 5 bases. V was pared by 2 bases and J by 0 bases, with 11 bases between. The CDR3 extends over 15 amino acids. Germline values: CDR1 MGHRA, CDR2 YSYEKL. In nucleotides, the CDR3 is TGCGCCAGCAGCCAACCCTCACGGGGCTCCTACGAGCAGTACTTC. Translation gives CASSQPSRGSYEQYF.

The chain employs TRBV6-6 and TRBJ1-2; D gene uncertain. The CDR3 is 13 residues long. Trimming took off 4 bases at V and 2 bases at J, with 8 bases between the two ends. CDR1 and CDR2 from the germline V gene are MNHNY and SVGAGI (reference sequence). The CDR3 DNA reads TGTGCCAGCAGTTGGCAGGCGAACTATGGCTACACCTTC. This translates into CASSWQANYGYTF.

This clone was found a few times. The V and J genes are TRBV7-9 and TRBJ1-6; TRBD1 is a possible D gene (5 bases). This CDR3 contains 12 residues. V was pared by 4 bases and J by 14 bases, with 12 bases between. Germline V gene sequence: CDR1 SEHNR, CDR2 FQNEAQ (reference sequence). The CDR3 sequence: CASSSLDRTLHF. The CDR3 region has the DNA TGTGCCAGCAGCTCTCTCGACAGAACCCTCCACTTT.

This chain connects TRBV2 to TRBJ2-2; TRBD1 matches 8 bases. V was clipped by 2 bases and J by 6 bases; unmatched bases: 5. The CDR3 runs 15 residues. CDR1 and CDR2 from the germline V gene are SNHLY and FYNNEI. The CDR3 nucleotides are TGTGCCAGCAGTGAATGGACAGGGACCGCCGGGGAGCTGTTTTTT. Translating it yields CASSEWTGTAGELFF. The variable domain in full, completed from reference TRBV2 and TRBJ2-2, reads EPEVTQTPSHQVTQMGQEVILRCVPISNHLYFYWYRQILGQKVEFLVSFYNNEISEKSEIFDDQFSVERPDGSNFTLKIRSTKLEDSAMYFCASSEWTGTAGELFFGEGSRLTVL.

The genes are TRBV7-2 and TRBJ1-1; D is undetermined. In germline, CDR1 is SGHTA, CDR2 FQGNSA. There are 16 residues in the CDR3. The V and J ends lost 3 bases and 3 bases respectively, with 17 bases between them. The CDR3 DNA reads TGTGCCAGCAGCTTCATCGGAGGAGGACGAGACACTGAAGCTTTCTTT. This codes for CASSFIGGGRDTEAFF.

The chain recombines TRBV6-4 with TRBJ2-3; 8 bases are a match to TRBD2. The germline V gene encodes CDR1 MRHNA and CDR2 SNTAGT. This CDR3 is built from 15 residues. V was pared by 2 bases and J by 2 bases, with 3 bases of the junction left unmatched. CDR3 DNA sequence: TGTGCCAGCAGTGACGGGACTAGTCCCACAGATACGCAGTATTTT. Residues: CASSDGTSPTDTQYF.

The chain employs TRBV6-6 and TRBJ1-2, with 8 nucleotides matching TRBD1. From germline, CDR1 is MNHNY and CDR2 SVGAGI (reference sequence). The V and J ends lost 5 bases and 6 bases, in that order; junction bases with no gene match: 5. This CDR3 is built from 13 residues. DNA of the CDR3: TGTGCCAGCAGTACAGGACAGGGAGATGGCTACACCTTC. This gives the protein CASSTGQGDGYTF.

The gene calls are TRBV4-3 and TRBJ1-5; D may be TRBD1 (6 bases). CDR1 and CDR2 (germline): LGHNA, YSLEER. This CDR3 is built from 15 residues. Trimming cost V 0 bases and J 6 bases, with 12 bases left between them. CDR3 in amino acids: CASSQDRGARQPQHF. The CDR3, as DNA: TGCGCCAGCAGCCAAGACCGGGGGGCTCGTCAGCCCCAGCATTTT.

The V and J genes are TRBV27 and TRBJ2-7; 9 positions match TRBD1. CDR3 length: 14 amino acids. The J segment lost 3 bases and the V segment lost 6 bases, leaving 6 bases of the junction unmatched. Looked up from germline, CDR1 is MNHEY and CDR2 is SMNVEV (reference sequence). The CDR3, as DNA: TGTGCCAGCAGGGGGACAGGGAGATACTACGAGCAGTACTTC. It is translated as CASRGTGRYYEQYF.

V is TRBV29-1 and J is TRBJ2-7, with TRBD1 matching over 10 bases. The ends lost 3 bases at V and 4 bases at J; junction bases unmatched: 3. Germline V gene sequence: CDR1 SQVTM, CDR2 ANQGSEA. CDR3 length: 13 amino acids. The CDR3 sequence is CSVERQGAYEQYF. The CDR3 coding sequence is TGCAGCGTTGAGCGACAGGGGGCGTACGAGCAGTACTTC.

This clone showed up just a few times. The chain employs TRBV7-8 and TRBJ1-2; 8 bases are shared with TRBD1. V shed 5 bases and J 8 bases; nucleotides not matched to a gene: 7. CDR3 length: 13 amino acids. The V gene's germline CDR1 is SGHVS and CDR2 FQNEAQ. CDR3: CASSRDRGGGYTF. The DNA of the CDR3 is TGTGCCAGCAGCCGAGACAGGGGTGGCGGCTACACCTTC.

V usage is TRBV7-3 and J usage is TRBJ2-7; maybe TRBD2 (6 bases). Looked up from germline, CDR1 is SGHTA and CDR2 is FQGTGA. V gave up 3 bases and J gave up 3 bases, with 18 bases separating them. There are 16 residues in the CDR3. The CDR3 bases are TGTGCCAGCAGCTTGGGACCCGGGCGGGGTGGCTACGAGCAGTACTTC. Translated: CASSLGPGRGGYEQYF. The full variable domain, rest sourced from reference TRBV7-3 and TRBJ2-7, is GAGVSQTPSNKVTEKGKYVELRCDPISGHTALYWYRQSLGQGPEFLIYFQGTGAADDSGLPNDRFFAVRPEGSVSTLKIQRTERGDSAVYLCASSLGPGRGGYEQYFGPGTRLTVT.

The V gene is TRBV29-1, the J gene TRBJ1-1; 8 bases are a match to TRBD1. From germline, CDR1 is SQVTM and CDR2 ANQGSEA. J lost 3 bases, V lost 6 bases, and 3 bases had no gene match. This CDR3 is built from 12 residues. Written as DNA, the CDR3 is TGCAGCGTATGGGACAGGCACACTGAAGCTTTCTTT. Translated, it gives CSVWDRHTEAFF.